Each of the 20 T cell receptor beta chains below was sequenced from the same sample in a study of tumor-infiltrating lymphocytes in localized non-small cell lung cancer (dated by TCRdb to the early 2020s). The library was prepared using the immunoSEQ multiplex PCR assay. TCRdb retrieved this table from immuneACCESS and kept in-frame rearrangements only. Not all clones are present; in checked studies, unresolved V genes account for under half, and no reason is known for the remainder. In all, the sample holds 6,000 to 7,500 clones, and just under 75% of those were seen once. Roughly 7.1% of the sample is taken by the ten largest. The material sequenced was uninvolved lung tissue not adjacent to the tumor. Receptor source: a human donor with non-small cell lung cancer.

The V gene is TRBV5-6, the J gene TRBJ2-1, with 9 nucleotides matching TRBD2. CDR3 length: 15 residues. Trimming at V came to 4 bases and at J to 2 bases, leaving 4 bases not matched to a gene. Germline assignment: CDR1 SGHDT and CDR2 YYEEEE. The CDR3 DNA reads as TGTGCCAGCAGCCTCGGACTAGCGACCTACAATGAGCAGTTCTTC. Translating it yields CASSLGLATYNEQFF. The full variable domain, its missing parts supplied by reference TRBV5-6 and TRBJ2-1, is DAGVTQSPTHLIKTRGQQVTLRCSPKSGHDTVSWYQQALGQGPQFIFQYYEEEERQRGNFPDRFSGHQFPNYSSELNVNALLLGDSALYLCASSLGLATYNEQFFGPGTRLTVL.

This clone was picked up one time. The chain employs TRBV18 and TRBJ1-1; 9 bases line up with TRBD1. Trimming at V came to 2 bases and at J to 4 bases, leaving 2 bases not matched to a gene. The CDR3 spans 14 residues. The V gene's germline CDR1 is KGHSH and CDR2 LQKENI. The CDR3 spells CASSPNRGLTEAFF. The DNA for the CDR3 is TGTGCCAGCTCACCAAACAGGGGGCTCACTGAAGCTTTCTTT.

The rearrangement links TRBV5-1 to TRBJ1-4; perhaps TRBD1 as D (6 bases). V was trimmed by 1 base and J by 1 base, leaving 11 bases between them. This CDR3 comprises 16 residues. CDR1 is SGHRS and CDR2 is YFSETQ in the germline V gene. The CDR3 sequence: CASSLNQQGTNEKLFF. CDR3 bases: TGCGCCAGCAGCTTGAATCAACAGGGAACTAATGAAAAACTGTTTTTT.

The chain joins TRBV7-8 to TRBJ2-3; weak D call: TRBD2 (7 bases). Between the trimmed V and J ends, which lost 5 bases and 2 bases, there was a span of 14 bases. Germline V gene data show CDR1 as SGHVS and CDR2 as FQNEAQ. The CDR3 runs to 15 residues. Here the CDR3 DNA reads TGTGCCAGCAGCAATGAGGGGGGGATCACAGATACGCAGTATTTT. It specifies CASSNEGGITDTQYF.

The rearrangement joins TRBV5-1 to TRBJ2-1; a weak D match, TRBD2 (5 bases). V lost 0 bases, J lost 5 bases, and 9 bases lay in between. Per the germline V gene, CDR1 is SGHRS and CDR2 is YFSETQ. The CDR3 consists of 14 residues. DNA for the CDR3: TGCGCCAGCAGCTTGGGCGGGTTCAACAATGAGCAGTTCTTC. Its protein is CASSLGGFNNEQFF.

Only a few counts were recorded for this clone. V is TRBV19 and J is TRBJ1-2; 9 bases line up with TRBD1. The CDR3 consists of 14 residues. From germline, CDR1 is LNHDA and CDR2 SQIVND (reference sequence). The ends lost 4 bases at V and 3 bases at J; junction bases unmatched: 3. This CDR3 is CASSTQGADYGYTF. Here the CDR3 DNA reads TGTGCCAGTAGTACACAGGGGGCAGACTATGGCTACACCTTC.

This chain links TRBV30 with TRBJ1-2, with D maybe TRBD1 (6 bases). V lost 4 bases to trimming and J lost 4 bases, with 10 bases between them. The CDR3 is made up of 12 amino acids. The V gene's germline CDR1 is GTSNPN and CDR2 SVGIG (reference sequence). The CDR3 sequence is CAWTARGYGYTF. The CDR3 nucleotides read TGTGCCTGGACGGCCAGGGGCTATGGCTACACCTTC.

The rearrangement joins TRBV5-1 to TRBJ2-7; D may correspond to TRBD1 or TRBD2 (7 bases each). The germline gives CDR1 SGHRS, CDR2 YFSETQ. The CDR3 contains 16 residues. The V end lost 5 bases, the J end lost 1 base, and 19 bases lay between the germline ends. CDR3 in amino acids: CASSWGQPRGSYEQYF. DNA for the CDR3: TGCGCCAGCAGTTGGGGACAGCCGCGGGGGTCCTACGAGCAGTACTTC. The whole variable domain, filled in from reference TRBV5-1 and TRBJ2-7, reads KAGVTQTPRYLIKTRGQQVTLSCSPISGHRSVSWYQQTPGQGLQFLFEYFSETQRNKGNFPGRFSGRQFSNSRSEMNVSTLELGDSALYLCASSWGQPRGSYEQYFGPGTRLTVT.

In its sample, this clone was seen a few times. V usage is TRBV9 and J usage is TRBJ2-5, with TRBD2 matching 12 bases. V lost 1 base, J lost 5 bases, and 6 bases stayed unmatched. Per germline, CDR1 SGDLS and CDR2 YYNGEE. CDR3 length: 16 amino acids. In nucleotides, the CDR3 is TGTGCCAGCAGCGTACTAGCGGGGGGGCCTTGGGAGACCCAGTACTTC. It codes for CASSVLAGGPWETQYF.

By proportion, this clone is medium-sized. The J gene is TRBJ2-1, the V gene TRBV2; 11 bases map to TRBD1. In germline, CDR1 is SNHLY, CDR2 FYNNEI. The CDR3 consists of 15 residues. V dropped 1 base and J dropped 8; count of bases not matched to a gene: 4. The CDR3 sequence: CASSEGGQGAHEQFF. The CDR3, as DNA: TGTGCCAGCAGTGAAGGCGGACAGGGGGCCCATGAGCAGTTCTTC.

The V and J genes are TRBV5-6 and TRBJ2-7; D unclear. Germline-derived CDR1 and CDR2 are SGHDT and YYEEEE. V lost 3 bases to trimming and J lost 1 base, with 17 bases between them. CDR3 size: 16 residues. CDR3 sequence: CASSSWVVQRSYEQYF. DNA for the CDR3: TGTGCCAGCAGCTCGTGGGTAGTTCAGAGATCCTACGAGCAGTACTTC. Supplemented by reference TRBV5-6 and TRBJ2-7, the full variable domain reads DAGVTQSPTHLIKTRGQQVTLRCSPKSGHDTVSWYQQALGQGPQFIFQYYEEEERQRGNFPDRFSGHQFPNYSSELNVNALLLGDSALYLCASSSWVVQRSYEQYFGPGTRLTVT.

This chain uses TRBV4-2 with TRBJ2-2; TRBD2 agrees at 10 bases. From germline, CDR1 is LGHNA and CDR2 YNFKEQ. After removal of 4 bases from V and 5 bases from J, the junction contained 10 bases not matched to a gene. The CDR3 extends over 17 amino acids. In DNA, the CDR3 is TGTGCCAGCAGCCTTAGCGGGGGGATCACGAGGACCGGGGAGCTGTTTTTT. It is translated as CASSLSGGITRTGELFF.

V and J are TRBV7-8 and TRBJ1-3; possible D gene TRBD1, 6 bases. Trimming pared 5 bases from V and 2 bases from J, leaving 10 bases between. Per the germline V gene, CDR1 is SGHVS and CDR2 is FQNEAQ. This CDR3 region has 14 residues. The chain's CDR3 is CASSPGTPGNTIYF. The CDR3 DNA sequence: TGTGCCAGCAGCCCGGGGACACCTGGAAACACCATATATTTT.

The rearrangement links TRBV5-4 to TRBJ1-1; D is possibly TRBD1 (5 bases). There are 14 residues in the CDR3. Trimming left V 5 bases short and J 1 base short, with 12 bases between. Germline CDR1 reads SGHNT; CDR2 reads YYREEE (reference sequence). CDR3 nucleotide sequence: TGTGCCAGCAGTCCGGGGCAGGGGAACACTGAAGCTTTCTTT. Its translation: CASSPGQGNTEAFF.

This rearrangement joins TRBV6-5 to TRBJ2-7; 13 bases match TRBD2. Germline-derived CDR1 and CDR2 are MNHEY and SVGAGI. The junction had 9 bases not matched to a gene; V was cut back by 6 bases and J by 7 bases. This CDR3 has 15 residues. The CDR3 nucleotides are TGTGCCAGCAGAACGACTAGCGGGGGGCAGTGGGAGCAGTACTTC. It codes for CASRTTSGGQWEQYF.

This clone was picked up a small number of times. V usage is TRBV6-6 and J usage is TRBJ2-7, with D perhaps TRBD1 (6 bases). The germline CDR1 and CDR2 sequences are MNHNY and SVGAGI (reference sequence). Between the trimmed V and J ends, which lost 4 bases and 7 bases, there was a span of 14 bases. The CDR3 runs to 13 residues. The CDR3 DNA is TGTGCCAGCAGTTCCCCGCCGCAGGGGGAGCAGTACTTC. Amino acids: CASSSPPQGEQYF.

This chain joins TRBV7-3 and TRBJ2-5; 11 bases match TRBD1. Germline-derived CDR1 and CDR2 are SGHTA and FQGTGA. This CDR3 contains 15 residues. The junction had 5 bases not matched to a gene; V was cut back by 4 bases and J by 4 bases. The CDR3 spells CASSSGTGGRETQYF. The DNA of the CDR3 is TGTGCCAGCAGCTCCGGGACAGGGGGGAGAGAGACCCAGTACTTC.

The chain is built from TRBV2 and TRBJ1-1, with D possibly TRBD1 on 6 matching bases. The CDR3 sequence is 14 residues long. V shed 6 bases and J shed 1 base, with 12 bases lying between them. Germline V CDR1 and CDR2: SNHLY, FYNNEI. The CDR3 is CASRVRGWNTEAFF. As DNA, the CDR3 is TGTGCCAGCAGGGTCAGGGGTTGGAACACTGAAGCTTTCTTT.

The chain recombines TRBV7-3 with TRBJ1-1; D not resolved. The V gene's germline CDR1 is SGHTA and CDR2 FQGTGA. Between the trimmed V and J ends, which lost 4 bases and 6 bases, there was a span of 6 bases. This CDR3 comprises 11 residues. CDR3 protein: CASSSIAEAFF. The CDR3 DNA sequence: TGTGCCAGCAGCTCTATTGCTGAAGCTTTCTTT.

The V call is TRBV4-3, the J call TRBJ2-1; D gene uncertain. Deletions cut 0 bases from V and 6 bases from J, with 15 bases between. This CDR3 is 16 amino acids long. Per germline, CDR1 LGHNA and CDR2 YSLEER. CDR3 loop: CASSQETQLGGNEQFF. CDR3 sequence (DNA): TGCGCCAGCAGCCAAGAGACACAGTTGGGCGGCAATGAGCAGTTCTTC.